The 12 T cell receptor beta chains given below trace back to one sample, sequenced in a study of lymphopenia after photon versus proton radiotherapy. Clones were sequenced by immunoSEQ multiplex PCR, and TCRdb holds only the in-frame ones, with some missing. The table lists approximately 45,000 clones, over 75% of them singletons. Specimen: peripheral blood, collected from a patient treated with photon-based radiotherapy. Every receptor here comes from a man aged 40-49 years with gastric cancer.

This clone has just one count. The chain is built from TRBV11-1 and TRBJ1-1; a possible D gene is TRBD1 (5 bases). V gave up 3 bases and J gave up 6 bases, with 8 bases separating them. This CDR3 is built from 12 residues. Germline CDR1 reads SGHAT; CDR2 reads FQDESV (reference sequence). The CDR3, as DNA: TGTGCCAGCAGCTTGGGGCCTGCTGAAGCTTTCTTT. This sequence encodes CASSLGPAEAFF.

The chain uses TRBV10-3 and TRBJ2-6; the D call may be TRBD1 or TRBD2 (6 bases each). Per germline, CDR1 ENHRY and CDR2 SYGVKD. The CDR3 totals 19 residues. V shed 0 bases and J shed 0 bases, with 15 bases lying between them. The CDR3 bases are TGTGCCATCAGTGAGTCGTTTGGGGGGCTCATCTCTGGGGCCAACGTCCTGACTTTC. This codes for CAISESFGGLISGANVLTF.

The count of this clone is one. The chain recombines TRBV19 with TRBJ1-2; D uncertain. This CDR3 is built from 13 residues. Trimming shortened V by 4 bases and J by 1 base, and 7 bases separated the two germline ends. The germline V gene encodes CDR1 LNHDA and CDR2 SQIVND (reference sequence). CDR3: CASSKDGNYGYTF. CDR3 bases: TGTGCCAGTAGTAAGGACGGTAACTATGGCTACACCTTC.

By proportion, this clone is medium-sized (0.01 to 0.1%). This chain connects TRBV2 to TRBJ2-1; D remains unclear. CDR1 is SNHLY, CDR2 FYNNEI, per germline. With 10 bases removed from V and 0 bases from J, the gap between germline ends came to 16 bases. The CDR3 length is 15 residues. The CDR3 loop is CATPRRTSSYNEQFF. CDR3 in DNA: TGTGCCACCCCCCGGCGGACCAGCTCCTACAATGAGCAGTTCTTC.

The V call is TRBV16, the J call TRBJ1-1, with D possibly being TRBD1 (6 bases). The CDR3 sequence is 13 residues long. Germline lookup yields CDR1 KGHSY and CDR2 FQNENV. V lost 6 bases, J lost 3 bases, and 11 bases lay in between. The CDR3 nucleotides read TGTGCCAGCAGAGTACAGGGCGACACTGAAGCTTTCTTT. It is translated as CASRVQGDTEAFF.

V is TRBV29-1 and J is TRBJ1-2, with TRBD1 matching 9 bases. The germline gives CDR1 SQVTM, CDR2 ANQGSEA. The V and J ends lost 5 bases and 8 bases, in that order; junction bases with no gene match: 9. The CDR3 spans 13 residues. CDR3 region: CSVRRTGEGGYTF. CDR3 in DNA: TGCAGCGTTCGCAGGACAGGGGAGGGAGGCTACACCTTC.

The genes are TRBV11-2 and TRBJ2-5; tentatively, D is TRBD2 (6 bases). The germline V gene encodes CDR1 SGHAT and CDR2 FQNNGV. The length of the CDR3 is 15 residues. V lost 5 bases and J lost 5, with 18 bases in between. CDR3 amino acids: CASSPVWGVGETQYF. Written as DNA, the CDR3 is TGTGCCAGCAGCCCTGTTTGGGGGGTCGGGGAGACCCAGTACTTC. The full variable domain, its missing parts supplied by reference TRBV11-2 and TRBJ2-5, is EAGVAQSPRYKIIEKRQSVAFWCNPISGHATLYWYQQILGQGPKLLIQFQNNGVVDDSQLPKDRFSAERLKGVDSTLKIQPAKLEDSAVYLCASSPVWGVGETQYFGPGTRLLVL.

This sequence joins TRBV25-1 and TRBJ2-5; D ambiguous. Trimming removed 1 base at V and 2 bases at J, with 14 bases between. Germline V gene sequence: CDR1 MGHDK, CDR2 SYGVNS. The CDR3 has 16 residues. The CDR3 sequence is CASSEFWWLRQETQYF. CDR3 sequence (DNA): TGTGCCAGCAGTGAATTCTGGTGGCTACGGCAAGAGACCCAGTACTTC.

The chain uses TRBV19 and TRBJ2-3; TRBD2 is a possible D gene (7 bases). The CDR3 covers 16 residues. The V gene's germline CDR1 is LNHDA and CDR2 SQIVND (reference sequence). Trimming stripped 9 bases from V and 5 bases from J, with 24 bases between. The CDR3 region has the DNA TGTGCCAGATATAACGTGAGGGGGGGCCGGGGAGATACGCAGTATTTT. Translation gives CARYNVRGGRGDTQYF.

This clone was seen more than once but under ten times. This rearrangement joins TRBV30 to TRBJ2-5; possible D gene TRBD2, 6 bases. The CDR3 runs 13 residues. Germline CDR1 and CDR2: GTSNPN and SVGIG (reference sequence). Trimming took off 4 bases at V and 7 bases at J, with 16 bases between the two ends. As DNA, the CDR3 is TGTGCCTGGACCGACCTAGCGTCGGGGACCCAGTACTTC. It encodes CAWTDLASGTQYF.

This chain joins TRBV7-2 and TRBJ2-2; 7 nucleotides align to TRBD2. CDR3 length: 19 amino acids. From germline, CDR1 is SGHTA and CDR2 FQGNSA. V gave up 0 bases and J gave up 6 bases; unmatched junction bases: 16. The DNA for the CDR3 is TGTGCCAGCAGCTTAGCTCCGTCAGCGGGGCCAGGCCACTCCGGGGAGCTGTTTTTT. This codes for CASSLAPSAGPGHSGELFF.

This clone was picked up one time. The chain carries TRBV7-3 and TRBJ1-1; tentatively, D is TRBD1 (6 bases). CDR1 SGHTA and CDR2 FQGTGA come from the germline V gene. The CDR3 length is 15 residues. The ends were cut back, 2 bases at V and 5 bases at J, with 15 bases in the middle. Here the CDR3 reads CASSLLAAGETEAFF. Written as DNA, the CDR3 is TGTGCCAGCAGCTTACTTGCGGCAGGGGAGACTGAAGCTTTCTTT.